A single T cell receptor (beta chain) is shown here with its context. Produced via immunoSEQ multiplex PCR; TCRdb's table is partial and in-frame only. This sample has around 42,000 clones, with 85% to 90% found just once. Losses at the gene ends were 5 bases for V and 14 bases for J; bases not matched to a gene: 9. The length of the CDR3 is 13 residues. From germline, CDR1 is SGHTA and CDR2 FQGNSA. This sample is part of a study of blood T cell repertoires in COVID-19. Study-level information: Sites across the United States, Italy and Spain contributed samples from acute and convalescent COVID-19. T cells, B-cell-depleted T cells, or PBMCs supplied cDNA or gDNA.

Sequencing was carried out using peripheral blood. This TCR came from a man over 45 with active COVID-19. The V call is TRBV7-2, the J call TRBJ2-1; 10 bases match TRBD2. CDR3 amino acids: CASSLASGGGKFF. In nucleotides, the CDR3 is TGTGCCAGCAGCCTTGCTAGCGGGGGAGGGAAGTTCTTC.